This T cell receptor beta chain was captured by sequencing in a study of blood T cells in healthy people across ages. In the study overall: Researchers report that template switching captured about one barcoded beta molecule per two T cells.

The study, taken as a whole, reports: From one million sequenced T cells, diversity estimates were lower bounds.

Together with a sample-barcoded 5' primer, a J-beta primer mix was included in a second PCR lasting about 6 to 11 cycles. With 12 random nucleotides, a template-switch adaptor tagged each individual cDNA molecule. A single record per CDR3 protein comes from TCRdb applying MiXCR to the 5' RACE reads. The table shows roughly 800,000 distinct CDR3 sequences, with roughly 64% occurring only once. Each donor was a healthy Caucasian individual from Russia, aged roughly 6 to 95. Comment on this clonotype: No antigen is known for it.

This CDR3 contains 12 residues. Germline V gene sequence: CDR1 MNHEY, CDR2 SVGAGI. Sequenced material: blood. V gene TRBV6-5 combines with J gene TRBJ2-4; D is unresolved. The J call may not be correct, given that the DNA end is closer to TRBJ2-7. This TCR derives from a man younger than 45 in good health. The CDR3 nucleotides are TGTGCCAGCAGGCACGGCCCCTACGAGCAGTACTTC. Amino acids: CASRHGPYEQYF.